This T cell receptor (beta chain) is drawn from a study of T-cell reconstitution after alpha-beta-depleted transplantation in children (dated by TCRdb to 2015 to 2016). Concerning the study at large: Using TCR repertoire profiling, the study followed T-cell immune reconstitution in a quantitative way in children after TCRalphabeta/CD19-depleted allogeneic hematopoietic cell transplantation. Study-wide findings and limitations: In some patients, the high TCRbeta diversity seen at day 60 was put down to recipient T cells and intrathymic progenitors that had survived conditioning. The apparently early alphabetaT-cell count recovery about two months after transplant was reportedly dependent on only several hundred rapidly expanded clones derived from non-depleted graft cells. Hyperexpanded clone frequencies declined over subsequent months; after one year, T-cell counts and TCRbeta diversity were mostly attributed to newly produced T cells.

Libraries were constructed by PCR. TCRdb names Illumina HiSeq 2500 as the instrument used. TCR libraries were prepared with molecular barcoding, using unique molecular identifiers to normalize TCRbeta repertoire quantification. Starting from the raw public reads, TCRdb applied fastp trimming at Q25, assembled clones with MiXCR and retained in-frame beta chains. Each CDR3 protein gets just one entry, which takes the most common genes and DNA from the rows behind it. Counted in this sample were about 90,000 distinct CDR3 sequences; roughly 16% of them appeared once. Of the sample, 20% is held by the ten largest clones. The treatment or condition label here, explained by the study, means: allogeneic hematopoietic cell transplantation with graft depleted of TCRalphabeta T cells and CD19 B cells. The transplant recipients were children given TCRalphabeta/CD19-depleted allogeneic hematopoietic cell grafts.

Comments on this clonotype: The target of this receptor is not known. One base away there is no much larger clone; base qualities are not given.

The sequenced sample was PBMCs, mostly from graft donor cells, obtained 180 days after TCRalphabeta/CD19-depleted stem cell transplant. The sequence came from a male patient aged 2-9 years who had a stem cell transplant for acute lymphoblastic leukemia, so the T cells may come from the graft donor.

The DNA sequence is given as TGTGCCAGCTCACCACCGACGACGGCCAACAATGAGCAGTTCTTC. Its protein product is CASSPPTTANNEQFF. Recombination joined TRBV18 with TRBJ2-1, with the D gene too uncertain to name. Looking up the germline V gene yields CDR1 KGHSH and CDR2 LQKENI. There are 15 amino acids in the CDR3, from cysteine to phenylalanine inclusive. Only CDR3 DNA remains: 45 bases, in frame from the first base. Deletion took 0 bases off V and 5 bases off J, with a span of 11 bases between the germline ends.